These 10 T cell receptor beta chains originate from one sample sequenced in a study of blood T cell repertoires in COVID-19. The method was immunoSEQ multiplex PCR; TCRdb's version includes in-frame clones alone and lacks a portion of them. The sample comprises around 130,000 clones, 75% to 90% of which are singletons, and about 2.5% rests with the top ten. Sequencing input: PBMCs or T cells enriched from blood (not recorded which). These receptors all come from a woman between 45 and 60 years old who had recovered from COVID-19.

The chain recombines TRBV11-2 with TRBJ2-1, with a possible D match to TRBD1 (6 bases). The germline V gene encodes CDR1 SGHAT and CDR2 FQNNGV. V lost 7 bases, J lost 4 bases, and 14 bases lay in between. The CDR3 totals 14 residues. The CDR3 nucleotides read TGTGCCAGCACCTCCATACAGGGATACAATGAGCAGTTCTTC. This translates into CASTSIQGYNEQFF.

In DNA form, the CDR3 reads TGTGCCAGCAGCCAAGAAGGGGACACGCCTCAAGAGACCCAGTACTTC. Protein: CASSQEGDTPQETQYF. V and J are TRBV3-1 (or the pseudogene TRBV3-2) and TRBJ2-5; possibly TRBD1 for D (6 bases). The CDR3 contains 16 residues. Trimming took 0 bases from V and 2 from J, leaving 13 bases between them. Germline CDR1 is LGHDT and CDR2 is YNNKEL (reference sequence).

As regards this clone: The junction does not match germline at one end; this may be a read error. V usage is TRBV5-1 and J usage is TRBJ1-1; possibly TRBD1 for D (5 bases). CDR3 size: 14 residues. The germline gives CDR1 SGHRS, CDR2 YFSETQ. CDR3: CASSPAGGNTETFF. The DNA of the CDR3 is TGCGCCAGCAGCCCGGCTGGGGGGAACACTGAAACTTTCTTT.

This chain joins TRBV24-1 and TRBJ2-1; D is ambiguous. The CDR3 has 13 residues. Germline V gene data show CDR1 as KGHDR and CDR2 as SFDVKD. The germline V and J ends were trimmed by 5 bases and 2 bases, with 6 bases remaining between them. For the CDR3, the DNA is TGTGCCACCAGTGGAGTACCCTACAATGAGCAGTTCTTC. This codes for CATSGVPYNEQFF.

The V and J genes are TRBV13 and TRBJ1-4; 9 nucleotides line up with TRBD1. Trimming removed 3 bases from V and 1 base from J; junction bases left unmatched: 3. Germline V gives CDR1 PRHDT, CDR2 FYEKMQ (reference sequence). The CDR3 contains 16 residues. The DNA for the CDR3 is TGTGCCAGCAGCTTGGGGGACAGGGAAACTAATGAAAAACTGTTTTTT. Translation: CASSLGDRETNEKLFF.

The V and J genes are TRBV7-3 and TRBJ2-1; the D gene is possibly TRBD1 (6 bases). CDR1 SGHTA and CDR2 FQGTGA come from the germline V gene. The CDR3 is made up of 15 amino acids. V was trimmed by 0 bases and J by 2 bases, leaving 8 bases between them. The CDR3 is CASSLTGHPYNEQFF. The DNA of the CDR3 is TGTGCCAGCAGCTTAACGGGACACCCCTACAATGAGCAGTTCTTC. The full variable domain, with the rest looked up from reference TRBV7-3 and TRBJ2-1, is GAGVSQTPSNKVTEKGKYVELRCDPISGHTALYWYRQSLGQGPEFLIYFQGTGAADDSGLPNDRFFAVRPEGSVSTLKIQRTERGDSAVYLCASSLTGHPYNEQFFGPGTRLTVL.

The chain has TRBV7-9 and TRBJ1-1; possibly TRBD1 for D (6 bases). Germline V CDR1 and CDR2: SEHNR, FQNEAQ (reference sequence). V lost 5 bases to trimming and J lost 6 bases, with 19 bases between them. This CDR3 region has 15 residues. The CDR3 loop reads CASSQEMQGSPEAFF. The CDR3 nucleotides are TGTGCCAGCAGCCAAGAAATGCAGGGGTCCCCTGAAGCTTTCTTT.

The V and J genes are TRBV11-2 and TRBJ1-2; 8 bases align to TRBD1. The CDR3 spans 16 residues. The V and J ends lost 5 bases and 0 bases, in that order; junction bases with no gene match: 8. Germline V gene sequence: CDR1 SGHAT, CDR2 FQNNGV. The CDR3, as DNA: TGTGCCAGCAGCCATTACGGGACAGGCTCTAACTATGGCTACACCTTC. This sequence encodes CASSHYGTGSNYGYTF.

The V and J genes are TRBV12-3 or TRBV12-4 and TRBJ1-2, with 10 bases fitting TRBD1. The length of the CDR3 is 13 residues. V trimming: 6 bases; J trimming: 9 bases; junction bases outside the gene matches: 7. CDR3 amino acids: CASRRGQGFSYTF. As DNA, the CDR3 is TGTGCCAGCAGGAGGGGACAGGGGTTTAGCTACACCTTC.

The chain combines TRBV4-1 with TRBJ2-7, with TRBD1 as a possible D gene (5 bases). Germline lookup yields CDR1 MGHRA and CDR2 YSYEKL. The CDR3 runs 15 residues. V was cut by 1 base and J by 2 bases, with 12 bases left in between. CDR3 sequence (DNA): TGCGCCAGCAGCCAAGGAAGGCTGGGGCCCTACGAGCAGTACTTC. Translated, it gives CASSQGRLGPYEQYF.